Listed below are T cell receptor beta chains from one sample, sequenced in a study of T cells after yellow fever vaccination. One entry per CDR3 protein, called by TCRdb with MiXCR from the 5' RACE reads. The table records hundreds of thousands of distinct CDR3 sequences, around 3.6% of them present only once. This sample comprised PBMCs, obtained on the day of the yellow fever booster vaccination. The origin of the receptors is a man between 18 and 29 years old who received the YFV17D yellow fever vaccine. Both conserved end residues are part of each CDR3.

V: TRBV12-3/TRBV12-4; CDR3: CASSPPRQGTGDTQYF
V: TRBV7-9; CDR3: CASSLPSGGLDTQYF
V: TRBV7-9; CDR3: CASSWGGGDPASDTQYF
V: TRBV7-9; CDR3: CASSPGTDFSTDTQYF
V: TRBV5-1; CDR3: CASSAGTGLNEKLFF
V: TRBV7-3; CDR3: CASSFTGDSSYYEQFF
V: TRBV7-3; CDR3: CASSPTGGEDYGYTF
V: TRBV27; CDR3: CASSLGGVYEQYF
V: TRBV19; CDR3: CASQGRGYSNQPQHF
V: TRBV5-1; CDR3: CASSLGQSGGELFF
V: TRBV5-6; CDR3: CASSLDRRSGNTIYF
V: TRBV4-3; CDR3: CASSWGSRSNEQFF
V: TRBV10-1; CDR3: CASSAGVNMNTEAFF
V: TRBV10-2; CDR3: CASSESAHEQFF
V: TRBV12-3/TRBV12-4; CDR3: CASSFRGGEETQYF
V: TRBV4-1; CDR3: CASSQEGRGGYTF
V: TRBV11-2; CDR3: CASSFRTNTGELFF
V: TRBV6-6; CDR3: CASCRAGLSYEQYF
V: TRBV10-3; CDR3: CAIGRGGTTGELFF
V: TRBV7-2; CDR3: CASSGGQGSYGYTF
V: TRBV5-1; CDR3: CASSLARVADTQYF
V: TRBV6-5; CDR3: CASTLRGPGDEQYF
V: TRBV9; CDR3: CASRDPATNGELFF
V: TRBV5-4; CDR3: CASSPWTGSGANVLTF
V: TRBV28; CDR3: CASTHRDSPYEQYF
V: TRBV18; CDR3: CASSPRQGGNEQFF
V: TRBV7-3; CDR3: CASSLTAGTNSPLHF
V: TRBV5-1; CDR3: CASSGTGTSSGNTIYF
V: TRBV10-3; CDR3: CAIKSAASSYNEQFF
V: TRBV6-5; CDR3: CASSWGQVNYGYTF
V: TRBV5-6; CDR3: CASSSGTGGFGGYTF
V: TRBV11-2; CDR3: CASSSSQGIFGYTF
V: TRBV5-6; CDR3: CASSLVPAAVYDSPLHF
V: TRBV20-1; CDR3: CSAKGGQETQYF
V: TRBV7-6; CDR3: CASSLVGTGLFGRNTGELFF
V: TRBV20-1; CDR3: CSAREPGQPQHF
V: TRBV18; CDR3: CASSPRPGSNQPQHF
V: TRBV4-2; CDR3: CASSQDVAGARTDTQYF
V: TRBV6-6; CDR3: CASSYVLLAGGVMNEQFF
V: TRBV5-4; CDR3: CASSVDYYEAFF
V: TRBV5-1; CDR3: CASSLGDTGNEQYF
V: TRBV4-3; CDR3: CASSQDLPTGELFF
V: TRBV6-1; CDR3: CASGRQQGILNQPQHF
V: TRBV9; CDR3: CASSVHPADTQYF
V: TRBV12-3/TRBV12-4; CDR3: CASSLSADDQPQHF
V: TRBV14; CDR3: CASSQLLGNTGELFF
V: TRBV3-1; CDR3: CASSHTNSDEKLFF
V: TRBV25-1; CDR3: CASSDSGDSGNTIYF
V: TRBV18; CDR3: CASSRQRTGQQNTEAFF
V: TRBV6-1; CDR3: CASSEIGGGVNQPQHF
V: TRBV10-3; CDR3: CAISEVPAASGYTF
V: TRBV7-9; CDR3: CASSFGPGNTIYF
V: TRBV4-2; CDR3: CASSQDGSNQPQHF
V: TRBV6-4; CDR3: CASSDLVRDCDTEAFF